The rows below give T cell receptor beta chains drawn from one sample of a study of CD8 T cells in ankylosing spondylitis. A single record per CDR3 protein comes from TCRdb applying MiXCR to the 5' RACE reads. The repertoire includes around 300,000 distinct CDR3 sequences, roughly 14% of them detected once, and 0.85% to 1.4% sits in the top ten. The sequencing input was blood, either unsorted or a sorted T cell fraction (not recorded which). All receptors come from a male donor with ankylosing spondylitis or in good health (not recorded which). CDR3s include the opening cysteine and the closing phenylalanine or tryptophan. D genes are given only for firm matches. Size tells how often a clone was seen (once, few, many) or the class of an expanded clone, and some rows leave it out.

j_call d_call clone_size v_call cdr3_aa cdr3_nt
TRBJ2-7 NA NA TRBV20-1 CSASNPPGLNSYEQYF TGCAGTGCTAGCAATCCTCCGGGACTTAACTCCTACGAGCAGTACTTC
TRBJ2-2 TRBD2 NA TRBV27 CASSSLPGLAGEHGELFF TGTGCCAGCAGTTCCCTCCCGGGACTAGCGGGAGAACACGGGGAGCTGTTTTTT
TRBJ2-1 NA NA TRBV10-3 CAISEYEYEQFF TGTGCCATCAGTGAGTACGAGTATGAGCAGTTCTTC
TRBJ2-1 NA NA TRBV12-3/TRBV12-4 CASSLRLRNEQFF TGTGCCAGCAGTTTAAGACTGCGCAATGAGCAGTTCTTC
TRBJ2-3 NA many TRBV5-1 CASSLKDHTDTQYF TGCGCCAGCAGCTTGAAAGATCACACAGATACGCAGTATTTT
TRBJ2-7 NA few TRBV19 CASSEVGNEQYF TGTGCCAGCTCAGAGGTAGGGAACGAGCAGTACTTC
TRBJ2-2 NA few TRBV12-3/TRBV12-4 CASSHVWGLTGELFF TGTGCCAGCAGCCATGTTTGGGGGTTAACCGGGGAGCTGTTTTTT
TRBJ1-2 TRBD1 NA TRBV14 CASSHDRGGGYTF TGTGCCAGCAGCCACGACAGGGGAGGTGGCTACACCTTC
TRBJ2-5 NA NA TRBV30 CAWSTQWGTETQYF TGTGCCTGGAGCACACAATGGGGGACGGAGACCCAGTACTTC
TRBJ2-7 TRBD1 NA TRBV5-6 CASSLTGTGGNWRQYF TGTGCCAGCAGCTTGACCGGGACAGGGGGCAATTGGAGGCAGTACTTC
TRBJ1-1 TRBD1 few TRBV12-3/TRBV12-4 CASRAGQGAGEAFF TGTGCCAGCAGGGCGGGACAGGGGGCGGGGGAAGCTTTCTTT
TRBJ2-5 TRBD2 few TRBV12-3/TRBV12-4 CASSPPLAGGPETQYF TGTGCCAGCAGTCCTCCCTTAGCGGGGGGGCCAGAGACCCAGTACTTC
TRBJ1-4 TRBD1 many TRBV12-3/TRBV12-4 CASSFGQGAREKLFF TGTGCCAGCAGTTTTGGACAGGGGGCGAGGGAAAAACTGTTTTTT
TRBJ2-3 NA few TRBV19 CASSRLGLSSDTDTQYF TGTGCCAGTAGTCGACTGGGACTTTCTAGCGACACAGATACGCAGTATTTT
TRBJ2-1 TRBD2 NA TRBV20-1 CSARDGRGGSEQFF TGCAGTGCTAGAGATGGACGGGGGGGAAGTGAGCAGTTCTTC
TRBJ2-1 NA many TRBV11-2 CASSLGAGVGEQFF TGTGCCAGCAGCTTAGGGGCCGGGGTAGGTGAGCAGTTCTTC
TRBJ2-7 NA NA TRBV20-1 CSPLAESRVSPRHEQYF TGCAGTCCATTAGCGGAATCCAGGGTGAGCCCAAGGCACGAGCAGTACTTC
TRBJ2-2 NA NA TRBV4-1 CASSQEGRRKNTGELFF TGCGCCAGCAGCCAAGAAGGACGGCGGAAGAACACCGGGGAGCTGTTTTTT
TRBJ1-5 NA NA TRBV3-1 CASSQDTGLNQPQHF TGTGCCAGCAGCCAAGACACAGGGCTCAATCAGCCCCAGCATTTT
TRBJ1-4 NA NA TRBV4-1 CASSQPIRGTNEKLFF TGCGCCAGCAGCCAGCCTATTCGGGGGACTAATGAAAAACTGTTTTTT
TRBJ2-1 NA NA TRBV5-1 CASSLVGVPHF TGCGCCAGCAGCTTGGTGGGCGTCCCACACTTC
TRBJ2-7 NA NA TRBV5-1 CASSLSGDRTYGEQYF TGCGCCAGCAGCTTGTCCGGGGACCGGACATACGGCGAGCAGTACTTC
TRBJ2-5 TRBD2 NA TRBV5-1 CASSGGGVQETQYF TGCGCCAGCAGCGGGGGAGGGGTCCAAGAGACCCAGTACTTC
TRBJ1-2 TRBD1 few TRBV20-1 CSARVRDRGPNYGYTF TGCAGTGCTAGAGTCCGGGACAGGGGCCCCAACTATGGCTACACCTTC
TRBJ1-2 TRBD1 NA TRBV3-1 CASSHKGTGGSYTF TGTGCCAGCAGCCACAAGGGAACAGGGGGGAGCTACACCTTC
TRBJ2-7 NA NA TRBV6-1 CASSEGSGPYEQYF TGTGCCAGCAGTGAAGGGAGCGGACCCTACGAGCAGTACTTC
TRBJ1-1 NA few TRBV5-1 CASSLMSTLNTEAFF TGCGCCAGCAGCTTGATGTCCACCTTAAACACTGAAGCTTTCTTT